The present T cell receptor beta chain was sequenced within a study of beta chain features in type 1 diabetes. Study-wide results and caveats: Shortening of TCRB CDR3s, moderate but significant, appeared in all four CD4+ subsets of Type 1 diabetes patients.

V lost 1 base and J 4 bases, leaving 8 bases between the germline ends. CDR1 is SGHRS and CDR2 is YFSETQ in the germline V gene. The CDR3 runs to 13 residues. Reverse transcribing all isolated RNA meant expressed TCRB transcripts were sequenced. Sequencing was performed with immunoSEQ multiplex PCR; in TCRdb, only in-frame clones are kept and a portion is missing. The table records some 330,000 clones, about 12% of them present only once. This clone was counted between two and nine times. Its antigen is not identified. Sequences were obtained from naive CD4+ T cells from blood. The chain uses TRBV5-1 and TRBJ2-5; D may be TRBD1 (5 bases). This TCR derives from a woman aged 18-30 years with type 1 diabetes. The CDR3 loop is CASSLTGPETQYF. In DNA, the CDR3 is TGCGCCAGCAGCTTGACAGGCCCAGAGACCCAGTACTTC.